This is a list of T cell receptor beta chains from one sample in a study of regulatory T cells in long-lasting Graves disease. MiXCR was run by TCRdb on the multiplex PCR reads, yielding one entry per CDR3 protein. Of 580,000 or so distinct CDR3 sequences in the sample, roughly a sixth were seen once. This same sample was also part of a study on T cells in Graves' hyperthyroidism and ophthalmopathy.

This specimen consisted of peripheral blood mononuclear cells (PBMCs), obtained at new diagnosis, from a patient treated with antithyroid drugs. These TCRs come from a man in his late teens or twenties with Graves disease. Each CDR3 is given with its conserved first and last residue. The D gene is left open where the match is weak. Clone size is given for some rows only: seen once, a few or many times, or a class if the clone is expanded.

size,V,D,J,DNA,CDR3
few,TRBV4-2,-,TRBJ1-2,TGTGCCAGCAGCCAAAGGTCCCGCGGAATAGGACAGAGAAACTATGGCTACACCTTC,CASSQRSRGIGQRNYGYTF
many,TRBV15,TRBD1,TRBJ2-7,TGTGCCACCAGCAGAGATTCTCCAGGGGGCCCCTACGAGCAGTACTTC,CATSRDSPGGPYEQYF
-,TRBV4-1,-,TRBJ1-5,TGCGCCAGCAGCCAAGTAGGTGGCGGGGCACACCAGCCCCAGCATTTT,CASSQVGGGAHQPQHF
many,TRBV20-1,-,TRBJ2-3,TGCAGTGCTAGGGGACCTAGGGCAGATACGCAGTATTTT,CSARGPRADTQYF
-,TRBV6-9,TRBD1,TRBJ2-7,TGTGCCAGCAGTTACCCCGGGACAGAGACCTACGAGCAGTACTTC,CASSYPGTETYEQYF
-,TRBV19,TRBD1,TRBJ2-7,TGTGCCAGTAGTATGAGGGGACAGGGACTAATCTACGAGCAGTACTTC,CASSMRGQGLIYEQYF
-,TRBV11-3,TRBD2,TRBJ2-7,TGTGCCAGCAGCTTAGGACTAGCGGGGGGTCTAGAGCAGTACTTC,CASSLGLAGGLEQYF
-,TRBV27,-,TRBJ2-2,TGTGCCAGCAGTTTATCCGACACGCCGAACACCGGGGAGCTGTTTTTT,CASSLSDTPNTGELFF
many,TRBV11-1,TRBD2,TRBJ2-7,TGTGCCAGCAGCGCGGGGGTCGAGCAGTACTTC,CASSAGVEQYF
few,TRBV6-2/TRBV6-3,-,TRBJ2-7,TGTGCCAGCAGTGAATTACCAATCTCCTACGAGCAGTACTTC,CASSELPISYEQYF